A single sample is the source of the 31 T cell receptor beta chains below, sequenced in a study of T cell changes during pregnancy in multiple sclerosis. TCRdb's table, derived via immunoSEQ multiplex PCR, lists solely in-frame clones and lacks some. The sample includes about 59,000 clones, about 90% of them seen just once. Material: peripheral blood, obtained in the third trimester of pregnancy. Receptors were obtained from a female donor in good health, enrolled as a control in a pregnancy study.

V and J are TRBV6-6 and TRBJ2-1; 7 positions match TRBD2. The CDR3 sequence is 12 residues long. CDR1 and CDR2 from the germline V gene are MNHNY and SVGAGI (reference sequence). V gave up 5 bases and J gave up 6 bases; unmatched junction bases: 1. In nucleotides, the CDR3 is TGTGCCAGCAGTCCTAGCGGCAATGAGCAGTTCTTC. It is translated as CASSPSGNEQFF.

The gene calls are TRBV5-8 and TRBJ2-5, with 9 positions matching TRBD1. V lost 4 bases to trimming and J lost 5 bases; unmatched junction nucleotides: 3. Germline V gene data show CDR1 as SGHTS and CDR2 as YDEGEE. The length of the CDR3 is 13 residues. The CDR3 is CASSTGTGETQYF. In nucleotides, the CDR3 is TGTGCCAGCAGCACCGGGACAGGGGAGACCCAGTACTTC.

The gene calls are TRBV6-5 and TRBJ2-7; TRBD1 might be the D (5 bases). The CDR3 is 14 amino acids. The ends were cut back, 3 bases at V and 0 bases at J, with 9 bases in the middle. The germline gives CDR1 MNHEY, CDR2 SVGAGI. DNA for the CDR3: TGTGCCAGCAGTTATACAGGATCCTCCTACGAGCAGTACTTC. This sequence encodes CASSYTGSSYEQYF.

The J gene is TRBJ2-7, the V gene TRBV27; tentatively, D is TRBD1 (6 bases). V lost 4 bases, J lost 4 bases, and 14 bases lay in between. The CDR3 length is 14 residues. Germline V gene lookup returns CDR1 MNHEY and CDR2 SMNVEV (reference sequence). The CDR3 protein is CASSSRTGWYEQYF. Written as DNA, the CDR3 is TGTGCCAGCAGTTCCCGAACAGGGTGGTACGAGCAGTACTTC.

V is TRBV11-3 and J is TRBJ2-7, with D possibly TRBD2 on 6 matching bases. The germline V gene has CDR1 SGHNT and CDR2 YENEEA. The V and J ends lost 5 bases and 4 bases respectively, with 18 bases between them. This CDR3 has 15 residues. The CDR3 loop is CASSVRDFSFYEQYF. CDR3 in DNA: TGTGCCAGCAGCGTCAGGGACTTTTCTTTTTACGAGCAGTACTTC.

The CDR3 protein is CATTEREGYGYTF. As DNA, the CDR3 is TGTGCCACCACGGAGCGTGAGGGCTATGGCTACACCTTC. The rearrangement uses TRBV2 and TRBJ1-2, with no clear D. V was shortened by 10 bases and J by 4 bases, with 16 bases between the two germline ends. The CDR3 loop spans 13 amino acids. Germline CDR1 is SNHLY and CDR2 is FYNNEI.

This chain uses TRBV6-5 with TRBJ2-1; TRBD2 is a possible D gene (7 bases). V was cut by 7 bases and J by 12 bases, with 25 bases left in between. Germline CDR1 and CDR2: MNHEY and SVGAGI. The CDR3 runs to 15 residues. CDR3 DNA sequence: TGTGCCAGCACTCCGCGGGGGCAAGGGTCAATTGGGCAGTTCTTC. Its protein is CASTPRGQGSIGQFF.

This chain connects TRBV15 to TRBJ2-3, with 8 bases identical to TRBD1. Germline assignment: CDR1 LNHNV and CDR2 YYDKDF (reference sequence). V lost 0 bases and J lost 4; bases outside the gene matches: 6. This CDR3 spans 16 amino acids. DNA for the CDR3: TGTGCCACCAGCAGAGATACAGGGGGGAGTTCAGATACGCAGTATTTT. Translated, it gives CATSRDTGGSSDTQYF. The variable domain in full, completed from reference TRBV15 and TRBJ2-3, reads DAMVIQNPRYQVTQFGKPVTLSCSQTLNHNVMYWYQQKSSQAPKLLFHYYDKDFNNEADTPDNFQSRRPNTSFCFLDIRSPGLGDTAMYLCATSRDTGGSSDTQYFGPGTRLTVL.

The rearrangement links TRBV11-1 to TRBJ1-2; D is undetermined. Germline V gene lookup returns CDR1 SGHAT and CDR2 FQDESV (reference sequence). V lost 1 base to trimming and J lost 3 bases, with 9 bases between them. The CDR3 totals 14 residues. The CDR3 nucleotides read TGTGCCAGCAGCTTAGACTCCGGGGACTATGGCTACACCTTC. This sequence encodes CASSLDSGDYGYTF.

This chain links TRBV6-4 with TRBJ2-1, with D possibly being TRBD2 (6 bases). V shed 3 bases and J shed 6 bases, with 15 bases lying between them. From germline, CDR1 is MRHNA and CDR2 SNTAGT. The CDR3 extends over 15 amino acids. In DNA, the CDR3 is TGTGCCAGCAGTGAAACTAGCTGGTCGGGCAATGAGCAGTTCTTC. Amino acids: CASSETSWSGNEQFF.

This clone was seen once. The V gene is TRBV12-2, the J gene TRBJ2-7; the table's D gene call, TRBD2, was not cross checked with the DNA. TRBV12-2 corresponds to a pseudogene. The CDR3 loop spans 16 amino acids. The CDR3 spells CASRLARPTPPYEQYF. In DNA form, the CDR3 reads TGTGCAAGTCGCCTAGCGCGTCCCACTCCCCCCTACGAGCAGTACTTC.

The chain uses TRBV19 and TRBJ2-5; the D is unclear. CDR1 and CDR2 from the germline V gene are LNHDA and SQIVND (reference sequence). Trimming left V 3 bases short and J 7 bases short, with 6 bases between. The CDR3 length is 11 residues. Here the CDR3 reads CASSIAWTQYF. The CDR3 DNA sequence: TGTGCCAGTAGTATTGCGTGGACCCAGTACTTC.

The chain combines TRBV7-9 with TRBJ2-3, with 8 bases lining up with TRBD2. CDR3 length equals 14 residues. The germline CDR1 and CDR2 sequences are SEHNR and FQNEAQ (reference sequence). V shed 4 bases and J 2 bases; nucleotides not matched to a gene: 2. For the CDR3, the DNA is TGTGCCAGCAGCTACGGGGGGGCCACAGATACGCAGTATTTT. Its protein is CASSYGGATDTQYF.

The chain uses TRBV28 and TRBJ1-2, with 7 nucleotides matching TRBD1. Germline V gene data show CDR1 as MDHEN and CDR2 as SYDVKM. The V and J ends lost 3 bases and 7 bases, in that order; junction bases with no gene match: 20. The CDR3 runs to 18 residues. In nucleotides, the CDR3 is TGTGCCAGCAGTTTCTTCTCACTACGAGCAATTACAGGGGTTGGCTACACCTTC. This translates into CASSFFSLRAITGVGYTF.

The chain has TRBV19 and TRBJ1-2, with 9 bases that match TRBD1. This CDR3 region has 14 residues. CDR1 is LNHDA, CDR2 SQIVND, per germline (reference sequence). The V gene end was trimmed by 7 bases and the J gene end by 4 bases; junction bases not matched to a gene: 7. The CDR3 DNA is TGTGCCAGTAAACAGGGGGCGCGTATCTATGGCTACACCTTC. Protein sequence: CASKQGARIYGYTF.

V usage is TRBV10-3 and J usage is TRBJ1-5; D is unclear. The V and J ends lost 7 bases and 4 bases respectively, with 11 bases between them. From germline, CDR1 is ENHRY and CDR2 SYGVKD. The CDR3 extends over 13 amino acids. The CDR3, as DNA: TGTGCCATCACGGGTTTCATGAATCAGCCCCAGCATTTT. This codes for CAITGFMNQPQHF.

The chain is built from TRBV11-2 and TRBJ2-3; TRBD2 matches 11 bases. The trim removed 6 bases at V and 7 bases at J, leaving 6 bases unmatched. Germline V gene lookup returns CDR1 SGHAT and CDR2 FQNNGV. CDR3 length: 14 amino acids. The CDR3 protein is CASRGTSGSYTQYF. DNA of the CDR3: TGTGCCAGCAGGGGGACTAGCGGAAGTTATACGCAGTATTTT.

The sample holds one count of this clone. The rearrangement uses TRBV30 and TRBJ2-1; a weak D match, TRBD1 (6 bases). V gave up 7 bases and J gave up 1 base, with 17 bases separating them. CDR3 length: 15 amino acids. The germline CDR1 and CDR2 sequences are GTSNPN and SVGIG (reference sequence). The CDR3 is CASGGAVYSYNEQFF. In nucleotides, the CDR3 is TGTGCCTCTGGGGGCGCGGTCTATTCCTACAATGAGCAGTTCTTC.

The CDR3 nucleotides are TGTGCCAGCAGTGAAGGGACAGGGGGCACTTCCTGGTACCGGGAGACCCAGTACTTC. Encoded protein: CASSEGTGGTSWYRETQYF. The rearrangement joins TRBV6-1 to TRBJ2-5, with 11 bases identical to TRBD1. Germline V gene data show CDR1 as MNHNS and CDR2 as SASEGT. V lost 1 base to trimming and J lost 5 bases; unmatched junction nucleotides: 15. The CDR3 contains 19 residues.

The chain joins TRBV2 to TRBJ2-1, with 7 bases aligning to TRBD2. The V gene end was trimmed by 6 bases and the J gene end by 5 bases; junction bases not matched to a gene: 7. CDR1 is SNHLY and CDR2 is FYNNEI in the germline V gene. The CDR3 has 14 residues. The CDR3 bases are TGTGCCAGCAGCCGAATTGGGGGGGACAATGAGCAGTTCTTC. Protein product: CASSRIGGDNEQFF.

The rearrangement uses TRBV9 and TRBJ2-1; D is perhaps TRBD2 (5 bases). CDR3 length: 15 residues. Trimming took off 0 bases at V and 2 bases at J, with 9 bases between the two ends. CDR1 is SGDLS, CDR2 YYNGEE, per germline. CDR3 nucleotides: TGTGCCAGCAGCGTAGACGGACTTACCTACAATGAGCAGTTCTTC. Translated: CASSVDGLTYNEQFF.

The chain joins TRBV28 to TRBJ2-3; D is possibly TRBD2 (5 bases). CDR3 length: 15 amino acids. The germline V gene encodes CDR1 MDHEN and CDR2 SYDVKM. V lost 5 bases and J 4 bases, leaving 16 bases between the germline ends. The DNA of the CDR3 is TGTGCCAGCAGTAGTTACCCCCCTAGCTCAGATACGCAGTATTTT. Translation: CASSSYPPSSDTQYF.

The chain employs TRBV11-3 and TRBJ2-7; possible D gene TRBD1, 5 bases. Trimming stripped 3 bases from V and 0 bases from J, with 12 bases between. This CDR3 has 15 residues. The germline V gene encodes CDR1 SGHNT and CDR2 YENEEA. CDR3 in amino acids: CASSFPGKDSYEQYF. DNA for the CDR3: TGTGCCAGCAGCTTCCCAGGGAAAGACTCCTACGAGCAGTACTTC. Drawing the rest from reference TRBV11-3 and TRBJ2-7, the complete variable domain is EAGVVQSPRYKIIEKKQPVAFWCNPISGHNTLYWYLQNLGQGPELLIRYENEEAVDDSQLPKDRFSAERLKGVDSTLKIQPAELGDSAVYLCASSFPGKDSYEQYFGPGTRLTVT.

J is TRBJ2-5 and V is TRBV5-1; 12 nucleotides match TRBD2. V lost 8 bases, J lost 5 bases, and 13 bases stayed unmatched. The germline CDR1 and CDR2 sequences are SGHRS and YFSETQ. This CDR3 is built from 16 residues. The CDR3 here is CASKPLSTSGGETQYF. CDR3 nucleotides: TGCGCCAGTAAACCGCTCTCGACTAGCGGGGGCGAGACCCAGTACTTC. The full variable domain, in which reference TRBV5-1 and TRBJ2-5 provide the parts outside the CDR3, is KAGVTQTPRYLIKTRGQQVTLSCSPISGHRSVSWYQQTPGQGLQFLFEYFSETQRNKGNFPGRFSGRQFSNSRSEMNVSTLELGDSALYLCASKPLSTSGGETQYFGPGTRLLVL.

J is TRBJ2-2 and V is TRBV5-4, with 7 bases matching TRBD1. CDR1 is SGHNT, CDR2 YYREEE, per germline (reference sequence). The V gene end was trimmed by 0 bases and the J gene end by 6 bases; junction bases not matched to a gene: 2. The CDR3 loop spans 14 amino acids. In DNA form, the CDR3 reads TGTGCCAGCAGCTTGGTTAGGGGGCCCGGGGAGCTGTTTTTT. This gives the protein CASSLVRGPGELFF.

The chain has TRBV19 and TRBJ1-3, with a tentative D call TRBD1 (5 bases). Germline loops: CDR1 LNHDA, CDR2 SQIVND (reference sequence). V was clipped by 10 bases and J by 3 bases, with 19 bases between them. The CDR3 consists of 15 residues. In DNA, the CDR3 is TGTGCCAAACCAGGGTGGCTGGCGTATGGAAACACCATATATTTT. It encodes CAKPGWLAYGNTIYF.

This chain joins TRBV28 and TRBJ2-2; D remains ambiguous. The V and J ends lost 3 bases and 5 bases respectively, with 22 bases between them. Germline-derived CDR1 and CDR2 are MDHEN and SYDVKM. The CDR3 has 18 residues. CDR3 coding DNA: TGTGCCAGCAGTTTTATCCGGCTGAGACAATTTTCTACCGGGGAGCTGTTTTTT. Protein sequence: CASSFIRLRQFSTGELFF.

The chain is built from TRBV10-3 and TRBJ1-1; 9 nucleotides match TRBD1. With V trimmed by 5 bases and J by 2 bases, 3 bases remained unmatched. Germline CDR1 ENHRY, CDR2 SYGVKD. CDR3 length equals 14 residues. CDR3 residues: CAISKGQGNTEAFF. Written as DNA, the CDR3 is TGTGCCATCAGTAAGGGACAGGGCAACACTGAAGCTTTCTTT.

The chain couples TRBV5-4 to TRBJ1-3; D is undetermined. Germline lookup yields CDR1 SGHNT and CDR2 YYREEE (reference sequence). The CDR3 is made up of 14 amino acids. Trimming cost V 0 bases and J 4 bases, with 8 bases left between them. The DNA of the CDR3 is TGTGCCAGCAGCTTGGGTCGACAAGGAAACACCATATATTTT. It translates to CASSLGRQGNTIYF.

This clone is a singleton in its sample. The V call is TRBV28, the J call TRBJ1-1, with D perhaps TRBD1 (6 bases). Trimming removed 6 bases at V and 5 bases at J, with 13 bases between. Germline values: CDR1 MDHEN, CDR2 SYDVKM. This CDR3 has 13 amino acids. The CDR3 region is CASRQGGKTEAFF. DNA of the CDR3: TGTGCCAGCAGACAGGGAGGGAAAACTGAAGCTTTCTTT.

The chain uses TRBV23-1 and TRBJ1-6; no clear D. TRBV23-1 is classed as an ORF, of uncertain function. The ends were cut back, 8 bases at V and 7 bases at J, with 3 bases in the middle. The CDR3 sequence is 10 residues long. Here the CDR3 reads CASANSPLHF. The CDR3 DNA is TGCGCCAGCGCGAATTCACCCCTCCACTTT.